These 21 T cell receptor beta chains share one sample of origin, sequenced in a study of vaccination effects on CD4 cells after COVID-19. Profiling relied on immunoSEQ multiplex PCR, and the TCRdb table lists in-frame clones only, not all of them. The sample contains about 15,000 clones, roughly 70% of which appear only once. These TCRs are of unknown antigen specificity. Antigen-specific CD4+ T cells expanded by the ViraFEST assay with viral peptide pools were then sequenced. After more than 8 days in culture, the CD4+ T cells were isolated. Two doses of BNT162b2 or mRNA-1273 vaccine were administered to participants. Sequences were derived from CD4+ T cells from PBMCs cultured with SARS-CoV-2 spike peptides, sampled after COVID-19 vaccination. The receptors originated from a human donor who received a COVID-19 vaccine.

This clone occurred a few times. The genes are TRBV3-1 (or the pseudogene TRBV3-2) and TRBJ2-1; 7 bases map to TRBD2. Germline lookup yields CDR1 LGHDT and CDR2 YNNKEL (reference sequence). The CDR3 has 14 residues. With V trimmed by 4 bases and J by 7 bases, 7 bases remained unmatched. This chain's CDR3 is CASSPRTSKNEQFF. The CDR3 DNA is TGTGCCAGCAGCCCCCGGACTAGTAAAAATGAGCAGTTCTTC.

The genes are TRBV7-2 and TRBJ2-1; 9 bases are shared with TRBD1. Trimming at V came to 1 base and at J to 4 bases, leaving 2 bases not matched to a gene. The CDR3 has 15 residues. From germline, CDR1 is SGHTA and CDR2 FQGNSA. CDR3 protein: CASSLGTGVYNEQFF. The DNA of the CDR3 is TGTGCCAGCAGCTTAGGGACAGGGGTATACAATGAGCAGTTCTTC.

CDR3 protein: CASKGGNTEAFF. CDR3 in DNA: TGTGCCAGCAAAGGGGGAAACACTGAAGCTTTCTTT. This chain links TRBV28 with TRBJ1-1; a weak D match, TRBD1 (6 bases). V shed 7 bases and J shed 2 bases, with 8 bases lying between them. The CDR3 is 12 amino acids. Germline CDR1 MDHEN, CDR2 SYDVKM. The complete variable domain, with remaining parts taken from reference TRBV28 and TRBJ1-1, reads DVKVTQSSRYLVKRTGEKVFLECVQDMDHENMFWYRQDPGLGLRLIYFSYDVKMKEKGDIPEGYSVSREKKERFSLILESASTNQTSMYLCASKGGNTEAFFGQGTRLTVV.

This clone was seen once. The J gene is TRBJ1-6, the V gene TRBV27, with TRBD1 identical over 9 bases. The V gene's germline CDR1 is MNHEY and CDR2 SMNVEV (reference sequence). The junction had 8 bases not matched to a gene; V was cut back by 6 bases and J by 8 bases. The CDR3 has 15 residues. The chain's CDR3 is CASRIQGARDSPLHF. In DNA form, the CDR3 reads TGTGCCAGCAGGATACAGGGGGCAAGGGATTCACCCCTCCACTTT.

V and J are TRBV7-3 and TRBJ1-6; no clear D. Germline-derived CDR1 and CDR2 are SGHTA and FQGTGA. This CDR3 contains 13 residues. The V end lost 5 bases, the J end lost 0 bases, and 2 bases lay between the germline ends. The DNA of the CDR3 is TGTGCCAGCAGCCTCTCCTATAATTCACCCCTCCACTTT. This gives the protein CASSLSYNSPLHF.

The CDR3 DNA reads as TGTGCCAGCAGCCAAGAGCCGACAGGGATTGGAAACACCATATATTTT. Protein product: CASSQEPTGIGNTIYF. V gene TRBV3-1 (or the pseudogene TRBV3-2) combines with J gene TRBJ1-3; 7 bases match TRBD1. The CDR3 is 16 amino acids. V was pared by 0 bases and J by 3 bases, with 5 bases of the junction left unmatched. From germline, CDR1 is LGHDT and CDR2 YNNKEL (reference sequence).

This clone was observed a handful of times. The chain joins TRBV5-1 to TRBJ2-7; D is ambiguous. Trimming removed 4 bases at V and 2 bases at J, with 13 bases between. This CDR3 region has 14 residues. The germline gives CDR1 SGHRS, CDR2 YFSETQ. The CDR3 reads CASSPSPSTYEQYF. The CDR3 nucleotides are TGCGCCAGCAGCCCCTCACCTTCCACCTACGAGCAGTACTTC.

The rearrangement links TRBV12-3 or TRBV12-4 to TRBJ2-5; 7 bases line up with TRBD2. Unmatched junction bases numbered 8, after V lost 7 bases and J lost 9 bases. The CDR3 loop spans 12 amino acids. The CDR3 DNA is TGTGCCAGCACCTTGGGCGCGGGGGCCCAGTACTTC. It is translated as CASTLGAGAQYF.

This clone was seen just once. The chain combines TRBV6-2 or TRBV6-3 with TRBJ2-2; possibly TRBD2 for D (6 bases). V was cut by 6 bases and J by 4 bases, with 15 bases left in between. CDR3 size: 15 residues. CDR1 is MNHEY and CDR2 is SVGEGT in the germline V gene. Written as DNA, the CDR3 is TGTGCCAGCAGCACTAGGCCCGGGGGCACCGGGGAGCTGTTTTTT. It translates to CASSTRPGGTGELFF.

Here the CDR3 DNA reads TGCGCCAGCAGGTGGGGCGGGGACACAGATACGCAGTATTTT. Its translation is CASRWGGDTDTQYF. J is TRBJ2-3 and V is TRBV5-1; tentatively, D is TRBD2 (6 bases). The ends were cut back, 5 bases at V and 2 bases at J, with 12 bases in the middle. Germline V gene sequence: CDR1 SGHRS, CDR2 YFSETQ. The CDR3 runs 14 residues.

CDR3 bases: TGTGCCAGTAGTATGGGGTCAACTAATGAAAAACTGTTTTTT. Translated, it gives CASSMGSTNEKLFF. The rearrangement uses TRBV19 and TRBJ1-4, with D uncertain. V dropped 3 bases and J dropped 0 bases, with 5 bases sitting between them. Germline loops: CDR1 LNHDA, CDR2 SQIVND (reference sequence). This CDR3 has 14 residues.

The gene calls are TRBV7-2 and TRBJ1-6; maybe TRBD1 (6 bases). The CDR3 is 17 amino acids. Trimming removed 5 bases at V and 2 bases at J, with 16 bases between. The germline V gene encodes CDR1 SGHTA and CDR2 FQGNSA. The CDR3 coding sequence is TGTGCCAGCAGCGGTCGATGGGGGGGGCCCTATAATTCACCCCTCCACTTT. It codes for CASSGRWGGPYNSPLHF.

This CDR3 is CASPPGQNNQPQHF. The CDR3 DNA reads as TGTGCCAGCCCTCCGGGCCAGAACAATCAGCCCCAGCATTTT. The gene calls are TRBV5-8 and TRBJ1-5, with D uncertain. Germline V CDR1 and CDR2: SGHTS, YDEGEE. This CDR3 has 14 residues. V lost 7 bases, J lost 3 bases, and 14 bases lay in between. Drawing the rest from reference TRBV5-8 and TRBJ1-5, the complete variable domain is EAGVTQSPTHLIKTRGQQATLRCSPISGHTSVYWYQQALGLGLQFLLWYDEGEERNRGNFPPRFSGRQFPNYSSELNVNALELEDSALYLCASPPGQNNQPQHFGDGTRLSIL.

This chain links TRBV7-2 with TRBJ1-2; the D gene is possibly TRBD1 (6 bases). The CDR3 spans 14 residues. Germline lookup yields CDR1 SGHTA and CDR2 FQGNSA. V was trimmed by 5 bases and J by 2 bases, leaving 12 bases between them. CDR3 loop: CASSPNGQNYGYTF. CDR3 DNA: TGTGCCAGCAGCCCTAACGGACAGAACTATGGCTACACCTTC.

This clone is medium-sized within its sample. The rearrangement links TRBV19 to TRBJ1-2; 7 positions match TRBD1. Germline assignment: CDR1 LNHDA and CDR2 SQIVND (reference sequence). This CDR3 spans 16 amino acids. V was clipped by 3 bases and J by 2 bases; unmatched bases: 9. The CDR3 is CASSIRQGGLNYGYTF. CDR3 bases: TGTGCCAGTAGTATCCGCCAGGGGGGTTTAAACTATGGCTACACCTTC.

The chain couples TRBV28 to TRBJ2-3; D is uncertain. The CDR3 totals 17 residues. Trimming took off 2 bases at V and 1 base at J, with 16 bases between the two ends. Germline CDR1 reads MDHEN; CDR2 reads SYDVKM. The CDR3 DNA sequence: TGTGCCAGCAGTTTACAATCCAGGCTTTTCGGCACAGATACGCAGTATTTT. Translating it yields CASSLQSRLFGTDTQYF.

This clone is a singleton in its sample. The chain recombines TRBV11-2 with TRBJ2-5; D is possibly TRBD1 (7 bases). Germline CDR1 and CDR2: SGHAT and FQNNGV. The CDR3 is 16 residues long. Between the trimmed V and J ends, which lost 7 bases and 9 bases, there was a span of 27 bases. DNA of the CDR3: TGTGCCAGCAACCCTACCTCAGCAGGGGGGCGAAGGGCCCAGTACTTC. This encodes CASNPTSAGGRRAQYF.

This clone was seen a few times. The chain links TRBV3-1 (or the pseudogene TRBV3-2) to TRBJ1-5; possible D gene TRBD1, 5 bases. The length of the CDR3 is 15 residues. Deletions cut 3 bases from V and 6 bases from J, with 15 bases between. From germline, CDR1 is LGHDT and CDR2 YNNKEL (reference sequence). DNA for the CDR3: TGTGCCAGCAGCCAGGCGTGGGGGTCGGGTCAGCCCCAGCATTTT. Translation: CASSQAWGSGQPQHF.

The chain recombines TRBV2 with TRBJ2-7, with D perhaps matching TRBD2 (7 bases). Deletions cut 8 bases from V and 0 bases from J, with 14 bases between. The CDR3 covers 14 residues. Germline loops: CDR1 SNHLY, CDR2 FYNNEI. CDR3: CASLVGGLSYEQYF. CDR3 DNA: TGTGCCAGCCTCGTCGGGGGGCTCTCCTACGAGCAGTACTTC.

The chain has TRBV19 and TRBJ2-7, with a weak D call TRBD1 (6 bases). Trimming took 3 bases from V and 4 from J, leaving 13 bases between them. Germline V CDR1 and CDR2: LNHDA, SQIVND (reference sequence). The CDR3 extends over 14 amino acids. DNA for the CDR3: TGTGCCAGTAGTATGGACAGCCTTTCATACGAGCAGTACTTC. Translation: CASSMDSLSYEQYF. Full variable domain (outside the CDR3, taken from reference TRBV19 and TRBJ2-7): DGGITQSPKYLFRKEGQNVTLSCEQNLNHDAMYWYRQDPGQGLRLIYYSQIVNDFQKGDIAEGYSVSREKKESFPLTVTSAQKNPTAFYLCASSMDSLSYEQYFGPGTRLTVT.

This chain links TRBV19 with TRBJ2-7, with D hard to call. The CDR3 spans 18 residues. Trimming took 5 bases from V and 1 from J, leaving 24 bases between them. Germline lookup yields CDR1 LNHDA and CDR2 SQIVND (reference sequence). For the CDR3, the DNA is TGTGCCAGTAGTCGCACTCAAGTCGGTCGGGCAGTTTCCTACGAGCAGTACTTC. As protein: CASSRTQVGRAVSYEQYF.